Listed below are T cell receptor beta chains from one sample, sequenced in a study of cytomegalovirus exposure and HLA in healthy donors. Sequencing used immunoSEQ multiplex PCR; TCRdb keeps in-frame clones, though not all of them. The sample gives hundreds of thousands of clones, around 80% of which show up once; around 4% is in the top ten. Input material: PBMCs. The receptors derive from a male donor in good health and CMV-seronegative. CDR3s include the opening cysteine and the closing phenylalanine or tryptophan. Fields, in order: clone size, J gene, D gene, CDR3 length, V gene, CDR3 protein, CDR3 DNA. A D gene is named only where the DNA matches it firmly. Part of the rows lack a size; the others show once, few, many or a class for expanded clones.

>.|TRBJ2-7|TRBD1|15|TRBV9
CASSVYGTGGPEQYF
TGTGCCAGCAGCGTCTATGGGACAGGGGGGCCTGAGCAGTACTTC
>.|TRBJ2-5|TRBD2|15|TRBV18
CASSPLASGEETQYF
TGTGCCAGCTCACCACTGGCTAGCGGCGAAGAGACCCAGTACTTC
>.|TRBJ1-1|.|14|TRBV9
CASSVSGVNTEAFF
TGTGCCAGCAGCGTGTCAGGGGTGAACACTGAAGCTTTCTTT
>.|TRBJ2-7|TRBD1|14|TRBV11-2
CASSSGTGVDEQYF
TGTGCCAGCAGCTCCGGGACAGGGGTGGACGAGCAGTACTTC
>.|TRBJ2-3|.|13|TRBV14
CASRLGCADTQYF
TGTGCCAGTAGACTAGGGTGCGCAGATACGCAGTATTTT
>.|TRBJ2-1|.|13|TRBV5-1
CASRAEPYNEQFF
TGCGCCAGCAGGGCGGAACCCTACAATGAGCAGTTCTTC
>.|TRBJ1-1|.|14|TRBV10-3
CAISESAGSTEAFF
TGTGCCATCAGTGAGTCAGCAGGGTCGACTGAAGCTTTCTTT
>.|TRBJ1-2|.|13|TRBV7-2
CASSLEQNYGYTF
TGTGCCAGCAGCTTAGAACAGAACTATGGCTACACCTTC
>.|TRBJ1-1|TRBD1|15|TRBV5-1
CASSSGQGGNTEAFF
TGCGCCAGCAGCTCGGGACAGGGCGGGAACACTGAAGCTTTCTTT
>.|TRBJ2-7|.|13|TRBV7-9
CASSRQDSYEQYF
TGTGCCAGCAGCCGACAGGACTCCTACGAGCAGTACTTC
>.|TRBJ2-1|.|11|TRBV20-1
CSATQYNEQFF
TGCAGTGCTACTCAGTACAATGAGCAGTTCTTC
>.|TRBJ1-5|.|13|TRBV6-5
CASGWTALSAQHF
TGTGCCAGCGGGTGGACAGCTCTATCAGCCCAGCATTTT
>few|TRBJ2-1|.|12|TRBV7-9
CASSFEHSRQFF
TGTGCCAGCAGCTTCGAACACAGCCGGCAGTTCTTC
>.|TRBJ1-5|TRBD1|15|TRBV2
CASSDQGAPAQPQHF
TGTGCCAGCAGTGATCAGGGGGCGCCGGCTCAGCCCCAGCATTTT
>.|TRBJ2-1|TRBD1|15|TRBV15
CATSSGTGDYNEQFF
TGTGCCACCAGCAGTGGGACAGGGGATTACAATGAGCAGTTCTTC
>.|TRBJ2-7|TRBD2|14|TRBV7-6
CASSLDAGTREQYF
TGTGCCAGCAGCTTAGATGCAGGGACTAGGGAGCAGTACTTC
>.|TRBJ2-7|TRBD1|14|TRBV27
CASGPNWTGGEQYF
TGTGCCAGCGGTCCTAACTGGACAGGGGGCGAGCAGTACTTC
>.|TRBJ2-1|TRBD2|14|TRBV13
CASSLTGTTLSPFF
TGTGCCAGCAGCCTCACTGGGACTACTCTAAGTCCGTTCTTC
>.|TRBJ2-7|TRBD2|18|TRBV4-1
CASSQDTGTSGRGDEQYF
TGCGCCAGCAGCCAAGATACGGGGACTAGCGGGAGGGGCGACGAGCAGTACTTC
>.|TRBJ2-7|TRBD1|14|TRBV9
CASTTGVGTYEQYF
TGTGCCAGCACCACAGGGGTGGGTACCTACGAGCAGTACTTC
>.|TRBJ1-1|.|16|TRBV5-8
CASSLSFNRVNTEAFF
TGTGCCAGCAGCTTGAGTTTCAACAGGGTGAACACTGAAGCTTTCTTT
>.|TRBJ2-7|.|16|TRBV9
CASSPSSGLELGEQYF
TGTGCCAGCAGCCCCTCCTCGGGACTGGAACTTGGCGAGCAGTACTTC